This is a list of T cell receptor beta chains from one sample in a study of CD8 T cells in Susac syndrome. Each CDR3 protein is one row after TCRdb ran MiXCR on the immunoSEQ multiplex PCR reads. The sample lists hundreds of thousands of distinct CDR3 sequences, about 85% seen once, with about 0.12% in the top ten. The sequenced sample consisted of CD8+ T cells from PBMCs. The receptor set was obtained from a human donor with multiple sclerosis. Each CDR3 is given with its conserved first and last residue. Fields, in order: V gene, J gene, D gene, clone size, CDR3 protein, CDR3 DNA. The D gene is left open where the match is weak. The listing skips clone size in some rows; elsewhere it reads once, few, many or a size class.

v_call: TRBV5-4; j_call: TRBJ2-1; d_call: NA; clone_size: few; cdr3_aa: CASSTLATYNEQFF; cdr3_nt: TGTGCCAGCAGCACCTTAGCGACCTACAATGAGCAGTTCTTC
v_call: TRBV11-2; j_call: TRBJ2-7; d_call: NA; clone_size: NA; cdr3_aa: CASSLVRADYEQYF; cdr3_nt: TGTGCCAGCAGCTTAGTTCGGGCAGACTACGAGCAGTACTTC
v_call: TRBV7-8; j_call: TRBJ1-3; d_call: NA; clone_size: NA; cdr3_aa: CASSLVRLLEGSSGNTIYF; cdr3_nt: TGTGCCAGCAGCTTAGTTCGGTTATTGGAGGGGAGCTCTGGAAACACCATATATTTT
v_call: TRBV4-2; j_call: TRBJ2-7; d_call: NA; clone_size: NA; cdr3_aa: CASSRSGDGPEPSSYEQYF; cdr3_nt: TGTGCCAGCAGCCGCTCGGGGGACGGACCCGAACCGAGCTCCTACGAGCAGTACTTC
v_call: TRBV5-1; j_call: TRBJ2-7; d_call: NA; clone_size: NA; cdr3_aa: CASSLVKGTTYEQYF; cdr3_nt: TGCGCCAGCAGCTTGGTTAAAGGGACCACCTACGAGCAGTACTTC
v_call: TRBV19; j_call: TRBJ2-2; d_call: TRBD2; clone_size: NA; cdr3_aa: CASTTTSGGEDTGELFF; cdr3_nt: TGTGCCAGTACCACGACTAGCGGGGGCGAAGACACCGGGGAGCTGTTTTTT
v_call: TRBV27; j_call: TRBJ1-2; d_call: NA; clone_size: NA; cdr3_aa: CASSFGGDSGYTF; cdr3_nt: TGTGCCAGCAGTTTCGGGGGAGACAGTGGCTACACCTTC
v_call: TRBV7-9; j_call: TRBJ1-1; d_call: NA; clone_size: NA; cdr3_aa: CASRVGPEAFF; cdr3_nt: TGTGCCAGCAGGGTGGGGCCTGAAGCTTTCTTT
v_call: TRBV4-2; j_call: TRBJ2-2; d_call: NA; clone_size: NA; cdr3_aa: CASSQAGQTGELFF; cdr3_nt: TGTGCCAGCAGCCAAGCTGGCCAGACCGGGGAGCTGTTTTTT
v_call: TRBV29-1; j_call: TRBJ2-7; d_call: NA; clone_size: few; cdr3_aa: CSVEGRAYEQYF; cdr3_nt: TGCAGCGTTGAGGGCAGGGCCTACGAGCAGTACTTC
v_call: TRBV3-1; j_call: TRBJ2-1; d_call: TRBD2; clone_size: NA; cdr3_aa: CASSQALAGFYNEQFF; cdr3_nt: TGTGCCAGCAGCCAGGCGCTAGCGGGATTCTACAATGAGCAGTTCTTC
v_call: TRBV7-8; j_call: TRBJ2-3; d_call: NA; clone_size: NA; cdr3_aa: CASSLASEGADTQYF; cdr3_nt: TGTGCCAGCAGCTTAGCGTCGGAGGGAGCAGATACGCAGTATTTT
v_call: TRBV4-1; j_call: TRBJ2-3; d_call: TRBD2; clone_size: NA; cdr3_aa: CASSPSSGDSDTQYF; cdr3_nt: TGCGCCAGCAGCCCCTCTAGCGGGGATTCGGATACGCAGTATTTT
v_call: TRBV15; j_call: TRBJ2-1; d_call: NA; clone_size: few; cdr3_aa: CATSRTLSYNEQFF; cdr3_nt: TGTGCCACCAGCAGGACTCTTTCCTACAATGAGCAGTTCTTC
v_call: TRBV10-2; j_call: TRBJ2-1; d_call: TRBD1; clone_size: NA; cdr3_aa: CASSDSDRDRRDEQFF; cdr3_nt: TGCGCCAGCAGTGATTCCGACAGGGATCGACGCGATGAGCAGTTCTTC
v_call: TRBV7-8; j_call: TRBJ2-1; d_call: NA; clone_size: NA; cdr3_aa: CASSKNNEQFF; cdr3_nt: TGTGCCAGCAGCAAAAACAATGAGCAGTTCTTC
v_call: TRBV12-5; j_call: TRBJ2-7; d_call: TRBD2; clone_size: NA; cdr3_aa: CASGWEGYEQYF; cdr3_nt: TGTGCTAGTGGTTGGGAGGGATACGAGCAGTACTTC
v_call: TRBV28; j_call: TRBJ2-1; d_call: TRBD2; clone_size: NA; cdr3_aa: CASSPHASGRDEQFF; cdr3_nt: TGTGCCAGCAGTCCACATGCCTCAGGGAGGGATGAGCAGTTCTTC
v_call: TRBV20-1; j_call: TRBJ2-3; d_call: TRBD2; clone_size: NA; cdr3_aa: CSALGLAGGPESTDTQYF; cdr3_nt: TGCAGTGCTTTGGGACTAGCGGGAGGGCCCGAGAGCACAGATACGCAGTATTTT
v_call: TRBV4-1; j_call: TRBJ2-7; d_call: TRBD1; clone_size: NA; cdr3_aa: CASSRGTGAAGEQYF; cdr3_nt: TGCGCCAGCAGCCGGGGGACAGGGGCCGCCGGCGAGCAGTACTTC
v_call: TRBV10-2; j_call: TRBJ2-3; d_call: NA; clone_size: NA; cdr3_aa: CASFFDTQYF; cdr3_nt: TGCGCCAGTTTCTTCGATACGCAGTATTTT
v_call: TRBV6-1; j_call: TRBJ2-7; d_call: TRBD1; clone_size: NA; cdr3_aa: CASKTDRGYEQYF; cdr3_nt: TGTGCCAGCAAAACGGACAGGGGATACGAGCAGTACTTC
v_call: TRBV6-5; j_call: TRBJ1-4; d_call: NA; clone_size: NA; cdr3_aa: CASSYSVARNEKLFF; cdr3_nt: TGTGCCAGCAGTTACTCGGTCGCGAGGAATGAAAAACTGTTTTTT
v_call: TRBV5-4; j_call: TRBJ2-7; d_call: NA; clone_size: few; cdr3_aa: CASSLEGFDEQYF; cdr3_nt: TGTGCCAGCAGCTTGGAGGGGTTCGACGAGCAGTACTTC
v_call: TRBV5-1; j_call: TRBJ2-7; d_call: TRBD2; clone_size: NA; cdr3_aa: CASSIRLAWDWGEQYF; cdr3_nt: TGCGCCAGCAGCATCCGACTAGCGTGGGACTGGGGAGAGCAGTACTTC
v_call: TRBV10-1; j_call: TRBJ1-1; d_call: TRBD1; clone_size: NA; cdr3_aa: CASARTGSTEAFF; cdr3_nt: TGCGCCAGCGCAAGGACAGGGAGCACTGAAGCTTTCTTT
v_call: TRBV30; j_call: TRBJ2-7; d_call: TRBD1; clone_size: NA; cdr3_aa: CAWSEQGYEQYF; cdr3_nt: TGTGCCTGGAGTGAACAGGGGTACGAGCAGTACTTC
v_call: TRBV5-6; j_call: TRBJ2-1; d_call: TRBD2; clone_size: NA; cdr3_aa: CASSLLLAENNEQFF; cdr3_nt: TGTGCCAGCAGCTTGTTACTAGCGGAAAACAATGAGCAGTTCTTC
v_call: TRBV27; j_call: TRBJ1-1; d_call: TRBD1; clone_size: NA; cdr3_aa: CASSPRTGPRTEAFF; cdr3_nt: TGTGCCAGCAGTCCCCGGACAGGGCCGAGGACTGAAGCTTTCTTT
v_call: TRBV29-1; j_call: TRBJ2-3; d_call: NA; clone_size: NA; cdr3_aa: CSVVRDPTDTQYF; cdr3_nt: TGCAGCGTTGTGAGGGACCCCACAGATACGCAGTATTTT
v_call: TRBV20-1; j_call: TRBJ2-7; d_call: NA; clone_size: NA; cdr3_aa: CSARGSYEQYF; cdr3_nt: TGCAGTGCTAGAGGTTCCTACGAGCAGTACTTC
v_call: TRBV2; j_call: TRBJ2-1; d_call: TRBD2; clone_size: NA; cdr3_aa: CASSENPYELATEQFF; cdr3_nt: TGTGCCAGCAGTGAAAACCCCTATGAACTAGCGACTGAGCAGTTCTTC
v_call: TRBV6-1; j_call: TRBJ1-1; d_call: TRBD1; clone_size: NA; cdr3_aa: CASRGQGEAVNTEAFF; cdr3_nt: TGTGCCAGCAGGGGACAGGGAGAGGCGGTGAACACTGAAGCTTTCTTT
v_call: TRBV28; j_call: TRBJ2-3; d_call: NA; clone_size: NA; cdr3_aa: CASSLTSTTDTQYF; cdr3_nt: TGTGCCAGCAGTTTAACTAGTACCACAGATACGCAGTATTTT
v_call: TRBV20-1; j_call: TRBJ2-2; d_call: NA; clone_size: NA; cdr3_aa: CSAPDPNTGELFF; cdr3_nt: TGCAGTGCCCCCGACCCGAACACCGGGGAGCTGTTTTTT
v_call: TRBV6-1; j_call: TRBJ2-3; d_call: NA; clone_size: NA; cdr3_aa: CASRWLLGDTQYF; cdr3_nt: TGTGCCAGCAGGTGGTTACTGGGAGATACGCAGTATTTT
v_call: TRBV6-5; j_call: TRBJ1-1; d_call: NA; clone_size: few; cdr3_aa: CASSYSLGVMNTEAFF; cdr3_nt: TGTGCCAGCAGTTACTCACTCGGGGTTATGAACACTGAAGCTTTCTTT
v_call: TRBV3-1; j_call: TRBJ1-1; d_call: TRBD1; clone_size: few; cdr3_aa: CASSHPGGRTEAFF; cdr3_nt: TGTGCCAGCAGCCACCCAGGGGGCAGGACTGAAGCTTTCTTT
v_call: TRBV25-1; j_call: TRBJ1-4; d_call: NA; clone_size: NA; cdr3_aa: CASRASTNEKLFF; cdr3_nt: TGTGCCAGTAGGGCCTCAACTAATGAAAAACTGTTTTTT
v_call: TRBV29-1; j_call: TRBJ2-3; d_call: NA; clone_size: NA; cdr3_aa: CSVEDLSSRDSSLGTDTQYF; cdr3_nt: TGCAGCGTTGAAGATTTAAGTTCCCGGGACTCATCCTTGGGCACAGATACGCAGTATTTT
v_call: TRBV4-1; j_call: TRBJ1-1; d_call: NA; clone_size: NA; cdr3_aa: CASSQDQGDTEAFF; cdr3_nt: TGCGCCAGCAGCCAAGATCAAGGAGACACTGAAGCTTTCTTT
v_call: TRBV7-2; j_call: TRBJ2-7; d_call: TRBD2; clone_size: NA; cdr3_aa: CASSLEGLAAIYEQYF; cdr3_nt: TGTGCCAGCAGCTTAGAGGGACTAGCAGCAATATACGAGCAGTACTTC
v_call: TRBV10-3; j_call: TRBJ2-1; d_call: NA; clone_size: NA; cdr3_aa: CAISVRTDNEQFF; cdr3_nt: TGTGCCATCAGTGTCCGGACTGACAATGAGCAGTTCTTC
v_call: TRBV19; j_call: TRBJ1-1; d_call: NA; clone_size: few; cdr3_aa: CASSIEGNTEAFF; cdr3_nt: TGTGCCAGTAGTATAGAGGGGAACACTGAAGCTTTCTTT
v_call: TRBV28; j_call: TRBJ2-3; d_call: NA; clone_size: NA; cdr3_aa: CASSSRGGTDTQYF; cdr3_nt: TGTGCCAGCAGTTCCCGCGGGGGCACAGATACGCAGTATTTT
v_call: TRBV9; j_call: TRBJ2-3; d_call: NA; clone_size: NA; cdr3_aa: CASSVGRAESTDTQYF; cdr3_nt: TGTGCCAGCAGCGTAGGCAGAGCGGAGTCCACAGATACGCAGTATTTT
v_call: TRBV2; j_call: TRBJ2-5; d_call: NA; clone_size: few; cdr3_aa: CASTRETQYF; cdr3_nt: TGTGCCAGCACCAGGGAGACCCAGTACTTC
v_call: TRBV4-1; j_call: TRBJ1-5; d_call: NA; clone_size: NA; cdr3_aa: CASSQADSGGPQHF; cdr3_nt: TGCGCCAGCAGCCAGGCGGACAGTGGCGGGCCCCAGCATTTT
v_call: TRBV4-1; j_call: TRBJ1-2; d_call: NA; clone_size: NA; cdr3_aa: CASSQDRGSTFYGYTF; cdr3_nt: TGCGCCAGCAGCCAAGATCGAGGCAGTACCTTCTATGGCTACACCTTC
v_call: TRBV27; j_call: TRBJ2-1; d_call: TRBD2; clone_size: NA; cdr3_aa: CASSLREGSSYNEQFF; cdr3_nt: TGTGCCAGCAGTTTAAGGGAGGGGAGCTCCTACAATGAGCAGTTCTTC
v_call: TRBV5-6; j_call: TRBJ2-5; d_call: NA; clone_size: NA; cdr3_aa: CASSWDLGQETQYF; cdr3_nt: TGTGCCAGCAGCTGGGACTTGGGACAAGAGACCCAGTACTTC
v_call: TRBV30; j_call: TRBJ2-3; d_call: NA; clone_size: NA; cdr3_aa: CAWRTARDTQYF; cdr3_nt: TGTGCCTGGCGGACAGCCAGAGATACGCAGTATTTT
v_call: TRBV27; j_call: TRBJ2-3; d_call: TRBD2; clone_size: NA; cdr3_aa: CASSLSGGLVTDTQYF; cdr3_nt: TGTGCCAGCAGTTTATCGGGGGGACTAGTAACAGATACGCAGTATTTT
v_call: TRBV27; j_call: TRBJ1-2; d_call: NA; clone_size: NA; cdr3_aa: CASSLGPTHYGYTF; cdr3_nt: TGTGCCAGCAGTTTAGGCCCGACGCACTATGGCTACACCTTC